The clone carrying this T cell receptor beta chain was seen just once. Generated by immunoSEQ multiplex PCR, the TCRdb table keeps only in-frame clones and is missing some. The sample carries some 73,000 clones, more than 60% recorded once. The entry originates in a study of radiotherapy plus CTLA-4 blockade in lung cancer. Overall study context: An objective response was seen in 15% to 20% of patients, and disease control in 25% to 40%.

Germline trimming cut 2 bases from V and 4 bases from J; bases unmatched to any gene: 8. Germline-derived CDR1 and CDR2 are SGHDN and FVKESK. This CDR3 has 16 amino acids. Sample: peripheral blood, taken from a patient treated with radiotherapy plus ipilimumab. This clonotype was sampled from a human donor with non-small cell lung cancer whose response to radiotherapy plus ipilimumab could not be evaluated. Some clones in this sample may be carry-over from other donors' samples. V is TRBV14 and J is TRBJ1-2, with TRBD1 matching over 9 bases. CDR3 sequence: CASSQPGQGRSYGYTF. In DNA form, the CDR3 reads TGTGCCAGCAGCCAACCGGGACAGGGCCGCTCCTATGGCTACACCTTC.